The 4 T cell receptor beta chains in this list originate from one sample, sequenced in a study of CD8 T cells in Susac syndrome. RNA was extracted with the RNeasy kit, and a quantity of roughly 0.5 to 1 ug was reverse transcribed using random hexamers. TCRdb passed the immunoSEQ multiplex PCR reads through MiXCR, listing each CDR3 protein once. This sample has 250,000 to 300,000 distinct CDR3 sequences; 65% to 90% occur once, and the top ten carry 0.2% to 0.25%. Sequencing was performed on CD8+ T cells from PBMCs. These receptors were taken from a human donor with multiple sclerosis.

The chain employs TRBV4-1 and TRBJ1-1; D may be TRBD1 (5 bases). The germline V and J ends were trimmed by 0 bases and 1 base, with 12 bases remaining between them. CDR3 size: 16 residues. From germline, CDR1 is MGHRA and CDR2 YSYEKL. CDR3 sequence reads: CASSQERGLQNTEAFF. CDR3 nucleotides: TGCGCCAGCAGCCAAGAGCGGGGACTCCAGAACACTGAAGCTTTCTTT.

The chain recombines TRBV7-6 with TRBJ2-7; the D is unclear. CDR3 length: 15 amino acids. Trimming cost V 1 base and J 3 bases, with 13 bases left between them. The germline CDR1 and CDR2 sequences are SGHVS and FNYEAQ. CDR3 sequence: CASSLVPDRGYEQYF. The CDR3 DNA follows: TGTGCCAGCAGCTTAGTCCCTGATCGAGGCTACGAGCAGTACTTC.

The chain recombines TRBV20-1 with TRBJ1-1; 7 bases map to TRBD1. Per germline, CDR1 DFQATT and CDR2 SNEGSKA (reference sequence). The CDR3 has 14 amino acids. V shed 0 bases, J shed 3 bases, and the junction held 4 bases outside the gene matches. CDR3 in DNA: TGCAGTGCTAGAGATGGGACAGTTTACACTGAAGCTTTCTTT. This sequence encodes CSARDGTVYTEAFF.

This clonotype was observed a few times. The rearrangement links TRBV19 to TRBJ2-1; 15 bases are a match to TRBD2. The germline CDR1 and CDR2 sequences are LNHDA and SQIVND (reference sequence). The junction had 3 bases not matched to a gene; V was cut back by 5 bases and J by 7 bases. This CDR3 comprises 15 residues. CDR3 in DNA: TGTGCCAGTAGTGTGGGACTAGCGGGAGGTAATGAGCAGTTCTTC. Translating gives CASSVGLAGGNEQFF. Full variable domain (rest looked up from reference TRBV19 and TRBJ2-1): DGGITQSPKYLFRKEGQNVTLSCEQNLNHDAMYWYRQDPGQGLRLIYYSQIVNDFQKGDIAEGYSVSREKKESFPLTVTSAQKNPTAFYLCASSVGLAGGNEQFFGPGTRLTVL.